This is a list of T cell receptor beta chains from one sample in a study of cytotoxic CD8 clonotypes in ibrutinib-treated CLL. The method was immunoSEQ multiplex PCR; TCRdb's version includes in-frame clones alone and lacks a portion of them. Of 40,000 or so clones in the sample, roughly two thirds were seen once. Sequencing was performed on PBMCs, taken after 12 months of ibrutinib treatment. All receptors derive from a human donor with chronic lymphocytic leukemia. The CDR3 runs from the conserved cysteine through the conserved F or W. Fields, in order: clone size, D gene, V gene, J gene, CDR3 protein, CDR3 DNA. A D gene is named only where the DNA matches it firmly. Size is omitted from some rows. Given values are once, few, many or a class for expanded clones.

abundance: few
d_gene: .
v_gene: TRBV28
j_gene: TRBJ1-2
CDR3aa: CATFGGGYTF
CDR3nt: TGTGCCACCTTTGGTGGGGGCTACACCTTC

abundance: few
d_gene: .
v_gene: TRBV11-2
j_gene: TRBJ1-3
CDR3aa: CASSLGPSSGNTIYF
CDR3nt: TGTGCCAGCAGCTTAGGTCCGTCTTCAGGAAACACCATATATTTT

abundance: .
d_gene: .
v_gene: TRBV9
j_gene: TRBJ2-7
CDR3aa: CASSVGVGLLSYEQYF
CDR3nt: TGTGCCAGCAGCGTAGGTGTCGGACTTCTCTCCTACGAGCAGTACTTC

abundance: .
d_gene: .
v_gene: TRBV4-3
j_gene: TRBJ2-7
CDR3aa: CASSQAIGDSGYYEQYF
CDR3nt: TGCGCCAGCAGCCAAGCTATTGGGGATAGCGGCTACTACGAGCAGTACTTC

abundance: .
d_gene: .
v_gene: TRBV9
j_gene: TRBJ2-2
CDR3aa: CASSPTPTGELFF
CDR3nt: TGTGCCAGCAGCCCCACGCCCACCGGGGAGCTGTTTTTT

abundance: .
d_gene: .
v_gene: TRBV6-6
j_gene: TRBJ2-7
CDR3aa: CASRNRLPGDEQYF
CDR3nt: TGTGCCAGCAGGAACAGGCTTCCAGGCGACGAGCAGTACTTC

abundance: .
d_gene: .
v_gene: TRBV5-6
j_gene: TRBJ2-5
CDR3aa: CASSPNLGVTQYF
CDR3nt: TGTGCCAGCAGCCCGAATCTAGGGGTGACCCAGTACTTC

abundance: .
d_gene: TRBD2
v_gene: TRBV6-6
j_gene: TRBJ2-3
CDR3aa: CASSPGTIHTDTQYF
CDR3nt: TGTGCCAGCAGCCCCGGGACTATCCACACAGATACGCAGTATTTT

abundance: .
d_gene: .
v_gene: TRBV6-1
j_gene: TRBJ2-1
CDR3aa: CASSLGDEQFF
CDR3nt: TGTGCCAGCAGTTTGGGGGATGAGCAGTTCTTC

abundance: .
d_gene: .
v_gene: TRBV28
j_gene: TRBJ2-1
CDR3aa: CASSSGLWQFF
CDR3nt: TGTGCCAGCAGTTCCGGTCTTTGGCAGTTCTTC

abundance: .
d_gene: TRBD2
v_gene: TRBV19
j_gene: TRBJ2-1
CDR3aa: CASKGGIAGVNEQFF
CDR3nt: TGTGCCAGCAAGGGGGGGATAGCGGGAGTGAATGAGCAGTTCTTC

abundance: .
d_gene: .
v_gene: TRBV12-5
j_gene: TRBJ1-4
CDR3aa: CASGLSGATNEKLFF
CDR3nt: TGTGCTAGTGGTTTAAGTGGCGCAACTAATGAAAAACTGTTTTTT

abundance: few
d_gene: TRBD2
v_gene: TRBV10-3
j_gene: TRBJ2-7
CDR3aa: CAISDWASGNEQYF
CDR3nt: TGTGCCATCAGTGATTGGGCTAGCGGGAATGAGCAGTACTTC

abundance: .
d_gene: .
v_gene: TRBV18
j_gene: TRBJ2-5
CDR3aa: CASSPGETQYF
CDR3nt: TGTGCCAGCTCACCCGGAGAGACCCAGTACTTC

abundance: once
d_gene: .
v_gene: TRBV4-1
j_gene: TRBJ2-7
CDR3aa: CASSTRPRDTSYEQYF
CDR3nt: TGCGCCAGCAGCACGAGACCCCGGGACACATCCTACGAGCAGTACTTC

abundance: .
d_gene: .
v_gene: TRBV5-4
j_gene: TRBJ1-3
CDR3aa: CASSPFTGNTIYF
CDR3nt: TGTGCCAGCAGCCCCTTCACGGGAAACACCATATATTTT

abundance: .
d_gene: .
v_gene: TRBV7-8
j_gene: TRBJ2-1
CDR3aa: CASSLGASKNEQFF
CDR3nt: TGTGCCAGCAGCTTAGGTGCTAGTAAGAATGAGCAGTTCTTC

abundance: .
d_gene: TRBD2
v_gene: TRBV19
j_gene: TRBJ2-5
CDR3aa: CASSQGTSDQETQYF
CDR3nt: TGTGCCAGTAGCCAGGGGACTAGCGATCAAGAGACCCAGTACTTC

abundance: .
d_gene: TRBD1
v_gene: TRBV28
j_gene: TRBJ2-7
CDR3aa: CASSSQDRTSYEQYF
CDR3nt: TGTGCCAGCAGTTCCCAGGACAGGACGAGCTACGAGCAGTACTTC

abundance: .
d_gene: .
v_gene: TRBV18
j_gene: TRBJ1-4
CDR3aa: CASSLGHSREKLFF
CDR3nt: TGTGCCAGCTCACTGGGACATAGCCGTGAAAAACTGTTTTTT

abundance: .
d_gene: .
v_gene: TRBV5-4
j_gene: TRBJ2-7
CDR3aa: CASSLGLGGSYEQYF
CDR3nt: TGTGCCAGCAGCCTCGGACTAGGGGGATCCTACGAGCAGTACTTC

abundance: once
d_gene: .
v_gene: TRBV2
j_gene: TRBJ2-7
CDR3aa: CASSPGRILFSGEQYF
CDR3nt: TGTGCCAGCAGTCCCGGACGGATATTATTTTCGGGCGAGCAGTACTTC

abundance: .
d_gene: .
v_gene: TRBV19
j_gene: TRBJ1-4
CDR3aa: CASSVTGKLKLFF
CDR3nt: TGTGCCAGTAGTGTTACAGGGAAATTAAAACTGTTTTTT

abundance: few
d_gene: TRBD2
v_gene: TRBV9
j_gene: TRBJ2-7
CDR3aa: CASSVGLAGTYEQYF
CDR3nt: TGTGCCAGCAGCGTAGGACTAGCGGGAACCTACGAGCAGTACTTC

abundance: few
d_gene: .
v_gene: TRBV18
j_gene: TRBJ1-2
CDR3aa: CASSPAREGYTF
CDR3nt: TGTGCCAGCTCACCAGCCAGGGAGGGCTACACCTTC

abundance: .
d_gene: .
v_gene: TRBV10-2
j_gene: TRBJ2-7
CDR3aa: CASSEWSYEQYF
CDR3nt: TGCGCCAGCAGTGAGTGGTCCTACGAGCAGTACTTC

abundance: .
d_gene: .
v_gene: TRBV20-1
j_gene: TRBJ2-1
CDR3aa: CSATDNEQFF
CDR3nt: TGCAGTGCAACCGACAATGAGCAGTTCTTC

abundance: few
d_gene: TRBD2
v_gene: TRBV7-2
j_gene: TRBJ2-1
CDR3aa: CASSLELAPASEQFF
CDR3nt: TGTGCCAGCAGCTTAGAACTAGCGCCCGCCAGTGAGCAGTTCTTC

abundance: .
d_gene: .
v_gene: TRBV6-5
j_gene: TRBJ2-7
CDR3aa: CASSSLSYEQYF
CDR3nt: TGTGCCAGCAGTTCCCTCAGTTACGAGCAGTACTTC

abundance: .
d_gene: .
v_gene: TRBV10-3
j_gene: TRBJ2-3
CDR3aa: CAISEESLRVSTQYF
CDR3nt: TGTGCCATCAGTGAGGAGAGCCTCCGAGTGAGTACGCAGTATTTT

abundance: .
d_gene: .
v_gene: TRBV10-1
j_gene: TRBJ2-1
CDR3aa: CASSLAISSYNEQFF
CDR3nt: TGCGCCAGCAGTCTAGCGATTAGCTCCTACAATGAGCAGTTCTTC

abundance: .
d_gene: TRBD2
v_gene: TRBV11-2
j_gene: TRBJ2-7
CDR3aa: CASSPPREGPYEQYF
CDR3nt: TGTGCCAGCAGCCCACCGCGGGAGGGCCCCTACGAGCAGTACTTC

abundance: few
d_gene: TRBD2
v_gene: TRBV27
j_gene: TRBJ2-7
CDR3aa: CASTQLAGGSYEQYF
CDR3nt: TGTGCCAGCACCCAACTAGCGGGAGGTTCCTACGAGCAGTACTTC

abundance: few
d_gene: .
v_gene: TRBV5-4
j_gene: TRBJ2-7
CDR3aa: CASSLGANSEQYF
CDR3nt: TGTGCCAGCAGCTTAGGGGCTAACTCCGAGCAGTACTTC

abundance: .
d_gene: .
v_gene: TRBV5-1
j_gene: TRBJ1-4
CDR3aa: CASSLKVGEKLFF
CDR3nt: TGCGCCAGCAGCTTGAAGGTGGGCGAAAAACTGTTTTTT

abundance: .
d_gene: .
v_gene: TRBV6-1
j_gene: TRBJ2-1
CDR3aa: CASSDRERVNEQFF
CDR3nt: TGTGCCAGCAGTGACCGGGAGCGGGTCAATGAGCAGTTCTTC

abundance: .
d_gene: TRBD2
v_gene: TRBV7-8
j_gene: TRBJ2-3
CDR3aa: CASSLGTSGSTSTDTQYF
CDR3nt: TGTGCCAGCAGCTTGGGGACTAGCGGGAGCACTAGCACAGATACGCAGTATTTT

abundance: few
d_gene: .
v_gene: TRBV6-4
j_gene: TRBJ2-1
CDR3aa: CASSPGLAYNEQFF
CDR3nt: TGTGCCAGCAGTCCCGGACTTGCCTACAATGAGCAGTTCTTC

abundance: .
d_gene: .
v_gene: TRBV29-1
j_gene: TRBJ1-2
CDR3aa: CSGLDRSNYGYTF
CDR3nt: TGCAGCGGCCTAGACAGGTCTAACTATGGCTACACCTTC

abundance: .
d_gene: TRBD1
v_gene: TRBV19
j_gene: TRBJ1-5
CDR3aa: CASSIEGGTGRNQPQHF
CDR3nt: TGTGCCAGTAGTATAGAAGGAGGGACAGGGAGGAATCAGCCCCAGCATTTT

abundance: .
d_gene: TRBD1
v_gene: TRBV19
j_gene: TRBJ1-3
CDR3aa: CASSIRGPNRGSYGNTIYF
CDR3nt: TGTGCCAGTAGTATAAGAGGGCCCAACAGGGGGAGTTATGGAAACACCATATATTTT

abundance: once
d_gene: .
v_gene: TRBV6-6
j_gene: TRBJ2-1
CDR3aa: CASSYIDKQGEQFF
CDR3nt: TGTGCCAGCAGTTACATCGACAAGCAGGGTGAGCAGTTCTTC

abundance: .
d_gene: .
v_gene: TRBV7-2
j_gene: TRBJ2-7
CDR3aa: CASSLVSGAYEQYF
CDR3nt: TGTGCCAGCAGCTTAGTATCCGGGGCTTACGAGCAGTACTTC

abundance: few
d_gene: TRBD1
v_gene: TRBV6-5
j_gene: TRBJ2-6
CDR3aa: CASSRDSSGANVLTF
CDR3nt: TGTGCCAGCAGCCGGGACAGCTCTGGGGCCAACGTCCTGACTTTC

abundance: .
d_gene: .
v_gene: TRBV9
j_gene: TRBJ2-5
CDR3aa: CASSVESEGTQYF
CDR3nt: TGTGCCAGCAGCGTAGAGAGCGAGGGGACCCAGTACTTC

abundance: .
d_gene: TRBD2
v_gene: TRBV28
j_gene: TRBJ2-1
CDR3aa: CASSLYSWGGRAIGEQFF
CDR3nt: TGTGCCAGCAGTTTATACTCCTGGGGCGGGAGGGCCATAGGTGAGCAGTTCTTC

abundance: few
d_gene: .
v_gene: TRBV10-1
j_gene: TRBJ2-2
CDR3aa: CASSERGENTGELFF
CDR3nt: TGCGCCAGCAGTGAGAGAGGGGAGAACACCGGGGAGCTGTTTTTT

abundance: few
d_gene: .
v_gene: TRBV28
j_gene: TRBJ1-1
CDR3aa: CASSLVNRDEAFF
CDR3nt: TGTGCCAGCAGTTTAGTCAACAGGGATGAGGCTTTCTTT

abundance: .
d_gene: TRBD2
v_gene: TRBV30
j_gene: TRBJ2-2
CDR3aa: CAWSVLPPGGNTGELFF
CDR3nt: TGTGCCTGGAGTGTACTGCCTCCGGGAGGGAACACCGGGGAGCTGTTTTTT

abundance: few
d_gene: .
v_gene: TRBV30
j_gene: TRBJ2-7
CDR3aa: CAWSAGHSYEQYF
CDR3nt: TGTGCCTGGAGTGCGGGACACTCCTACGAGCAGTACTTC

abundance: .
d_gene: .
v_gene: TRBV6-1
j_gene: TRBJ2-5
CDR3aa: CASSTRTKLAETQYF
CDR3nt: TGTGCCAGCAGTACTCGGACGAAGCTGGCGGAGACCCAGTACTTC